One and the same sample provided the 10 T cell receptor beta chains below, sequenced in a study of OX40 agonist ivuxolimab in advanced cancers. The library came from the immunoSEQ multiplex PCR assay. TCRdb retrieved this table from immuneACCESS and kept in-frame rearrangements only. Not all clones are present; in checked studies, unresolved V genes account for under half, and no reason is known for the remainder. In this sample the table shows more than 95,000 clones, roughly 94% of which occur a single time. The ten most abundant clones make up about 0.18% of the sample. The specimen was CD4+ or CD8+ T cells sorted from blood, collected in a trial of the OX40 agonist ivuxolimab. Every receptor here comes from an adult with an advanced solid tumor such as melanoma, head and neck, liver or kidney cancer.

The V gene is TRBV28, the J gene TRBJ1-1; D is perhaps TRBD1 (5 bases). The CDR3 spans 12 residues. The V and J ends lost 3 bases and 5 bases respectively, with 7 bases between them. Germline V gene data show CDR1 as MDHEN and CDR2 as SYDVKM. CDR3: CASSFGGTEAFF. CDR3 nucleotide sequence: TGTGCCAGCAGTTTCGGGGGAACTGAAGCTTTCTTT.

This chain connects TRBV5-1 to TRBJ1-1; 7 bases agree with TRBD1. The CDR3 length is 19 residues. Germline CDR1 SGHRS, CDR2 YFSETQ. Unmatched junction bases numbered 19, after V lost 5 bases and J lost 0 bases. CDR3 DNA sequence: TGCGCCAGCAGTTTGCGGCCAGGGGGTCAGGCCGCCATGAACACTGAAGCTTTCTTT. It encodes CASSLRPGGQAAMNTEAFF.

This clone was detected a few times. The gene calls are TRBV10-3 and TRBJ1-1; D is possibly TRBD1 (6 bases). CDR3 length: 13 amino acids. Trimming shortened V by 10 bases and J by 4 bases, and 16 bases separated the two germline ends. Germline loops: CDR1 ENHRY, CDR2 SYGVKD. The CDR3 loop is CATIGTGFTEAFF. The CDR3 nucleotides read TGTGCCACCATCGGTACAGGGTTCACTGAAGCTTTCTTT.

This sequence joins TRBV6-5 and TRBJ2-7; 14 bases match TRBD2. The junction had 0 bases not matched to a gene; V was cut back by 0 bases and J by 2 bases. The CDR3 runs to 16 residues. CDR1 and CDR2 from the germline V gene are MNHEY and SVGAGI. The CDR3 DNA is TGTGCCAGCAGTTACTCGGGACTAGCGGGGGCCTACGAGCAGTACTTC. It encodes CASSYSGLAGAYEQYF.

This chain uses TRBV9 with TRBJ1-6, with a weak D call TRBD1 (5 bases). The V and J ends lost 5 bases and 10 bases respectively, with 19 bases between them. CDR3 length: 15 amino acids. The germline gives CDR1 SGDLS, CDR2 YYNGEE. CDR3 DNA: TGTGCCAGCAGTAGTACCCGGGACGGGAAATCACCCCTCCACTTT. Translating gives CASSSTRDGKSPLHF. Drawing the rest from reference TRBV9 and TRBJ1-6, the complete variable domain is DSGVTQTPKHLITATGQRVTLRCSPRSGDLSVYWYQQSLDQGLQFLIQYYNGEERAKGNILERFSAQQFPDLHSELNLSSLELGDSALYFCASSSTRDGKSPLHFGNGTRLTVT.

The chain couples TRBV19 to TRBJ2-5, with D perhaps assigned TRBD1 or TRBD2 (6 bases each). The CDR3 loop spans 14 amino acids. The germline V and J ends were trimmed by 6 bases and 1 base, with 12 bases remaining between them. Germline CDR1 and CDR2: LNHDA and SQIVND (reference sequence). The DNA of the CDR3 is TGTGCCAGTAGCGACGGAGGGGGCCAAGAGACCCAGTACTTC. It yields the protein CASSDGGGQETQYF.

The chain uses TRBV7-2 and TRBJ2-5, with a possible D match to TRBD2 (6 bases). Matching the DNA end better, TRBJ2-7 makes the J call doubtful. The germline V gene has CDR1 SGHTA and CDR2 FQGNSA. The CDR3 spans 15 residues. CDR3 bases: TGTGCCAGCAGCTTAGGACCCAGGAGGGTCTACGAGCAGTACTTC. It yields the protein CASSLGPRRVYEQYF.

V usage is TRBV5-6 and J usage is TRBJ2-3; D unresolved. The CDR3 sequence is 15 residues long. V lost 1 base to trimming and J lost 1 base, with 10 bases between them. The germline V gene encodes CDR1 SGHDT and CDR2 YYEEEE. CDR3 loop: CASSLSGLGTDTQYF. The CDR3 coding sequence is TGTGCCAGCAGCTTGTCTGGGTTGGGCACAGATACGCAGTATTTT.

V and J are TRBV10-1 and TRBJ2-7; unclear D gene. Per the germline V gene, CDR1 is WNHNN and CDR2 is SYGVQD (reference sequence). With 1 base removed from V and 7 bases from J, the gap between germline ends came to 11 bases. The CDR3 totals 13 residues. The CDR3 nucleotides are TGCGCCAGCAGTGAGTGGTTGTACTTAGAGCAGTACTTC. This codes for CASSEWLYLEQYF.

The chain's CDR3 is CASSPYPTGKHQPQHF. CDR3 DNA: TGCGCCAGCAGCCCCTATCCGACAGGTAAGCACCAGCCCCAGCATTTT. The chain carries TRBV5-1 and TRBJ1-5, with D possibly matching TRBD1 (6 bases). Germline values: CDR1 SGHRS, CDR2 YFSETQ. The length of the CDR3 is 16 residues. V lost 4 bases and J lost 7, with 21 bases in between.